One and the same sample provided the 2 T cell receptor beta chains below, sequenced in a study of radiation and T cells in renal cell carcinoma. TCRdb keeps only in-frame clones here, not all; method: immunoSEQ multiplex PCR. The sample has about 140,000 clones, 70% to 90% seen once. Time point here: baseline pretreatment blood. Stated treatment: 15 Gy SBRT to primary tumor, nephrectomy 4 weeks later. The sequencing here drew on blood, taken from a patient whose treatment included radiotherapy and nephrectomy. These TCRs come from a woman between 45 and 65 years old with renal cell carcinoma.

The rearrangement links TRBV5-6 to TRBJ2-7; 7 nucleotides line up with TRBD1. The CDR3 loop spans 16 amino acids. Germline CDR1 SGHDT, CDR2 YYEEEE. After removal of 4 bases from V and 3 bases from J, the junction contained 13 bases not matched to a gene. Written as DNA, the CDR3 is TGTGCCAGCAGCGGAGCGACAGGGAAGGGCTTCTACGAGCAGTACTTC. It codes for CASSGATGKGFYEQYF.

The J gene is TRBJ1-1, the V gene TRBV6-6; D gene unclear. Germline V gene lookup returns CDR1 MNHNY and CDR2 SVGAGI (reference sequence). V was shortened by 2 bases and J by 3 bases, with 4 bases between the two germline ends. The CDR3 is 12 amino acids. This CDR3 is CASSYRDTEAFF. The CDR3, as DNA: TGTGCCAGCAGTTACAGGGACACTGAAGCTTTCTTT.